The rows below give T cell receptor beta chains drawn from one sample of a study of low-dose radiotherapy and immunotherapy resistance in tumors. TCRdb re-analysed the reads in MiXCR, keeping a single row per CDR3 protein. The sample consists of roughly 46,000 distinct CDR3 sequences, approximately 12% of them appearing once. Sequencing was performed on PBMCs, taken before treatment. The receptors were sampled from a female donor with ovarian cancer. The CDR3 runs from the conserved cysteine through the conserved F or W. D genes are given only for firm matches. For some rows the clone size is stated as once, few or many, or as a class when expanded; others skip it.

TRBJ1-2 | TRBV21-1 | few | - | CASIRLRDRDNYGYTF | TGTGCCAGCATCCGCCTCCGGGACAGGGATAACTATGGCTACACCTTC
TRBJ1-1 | TRBV10-3 | many | - | CATGRENTEAFF | TGTGCCACAGGTCGGGAGAACACTGAAGCTTTCTTT
TRBJ1-2 | TRBV3-1 | many | - | CASSQDSWGQINYGYTF | TGTGCCAGCAGCCAAGACTCATGGGGGCAAATTAACTATGGCTACACCTTC
TRBJ1-5 | TRBV28 | many | - | CASISSNQPQHF | TGTGCCAGCATAAGTAGCAATCAGCCCCAGCATTTT
TRBJ1-1 | TRBV7-2 | many | - | CASVWGGNTEAFF | TGTGCCAGCGTCTGGGGGGGAAACACTGAAGCTTTCTTT
TRBJ1-2 | TRBV30 | many | - | CAWDTRTHGYTF | TGTGCCTGGGATACGCGGACACATGGCTACACCTTC
TRBJ2-1 | TRBV20-1 | many | - | CSAQPQRRANEQFF | TGCAGTGCCCAGCCCCAGCGGCGGGCGAATGAGCAGTTCTTC
TRBJ2-6 | TRBV6-1 | many | - | CASSPRSLGANVLTF | TGTGCCAGCAGTCCCCGGTCCCTTGGGGCCAACGTCCTGACTTTC
TRBJ2-1 | TRBV20-1 | many | - | CSANRGPSYNEQFF | TGCAGTGCCAACCGGGGGCCCTCTTACAATGAGCAGTTCTTC
TRBJ1-4 | TRBV6-5 | many | - | CASRRSQVNEKLFF | TGTGCCAGCAGGAGAAGCCAGGTTAATGAAAAACTGTTTTTT
TRBJ2-7 | TRBV7-9 | many | TRBD1 | CASSASTGMGSYEQYF | TGTGCCAGCAGCGCCTCGACAGGGATGGGGTCCTACGAGCAGTACTTC
TRBJ2-2 | TRBV29-1 | many | TRBD1 | CSAPGQGDTGELFF | TGCAGCGCCCCGGGACAGGGGGACACCGGGGAGCTGTTTTTT
TRBJ2-3 | TRBV20-1 | many | - | CSARGAVSLYTQYF | TGCAGTGCTAGAGGTGCCGTTAGTCTGTATACGCAGTATTTT
TRBJ2-7 | TRBV28 | many | TRBD1 | CASSSGQSLYEQYF | TGTGCCAGCAGTTCGGGACAGTCCCTCTACGAGCAGTACTTC
TRBJ2-1 | TRBV20-1 | many | - | CSAGWQSNEQFF | TGCAGTGCCGGGTGGCAGAGCAATGAGCAGTTCTTC
TRBJ2-7 | TRBV7-2 | many | - | CASSLGGTRYEQYF | TGTGCCAGCAGCTTAGGCGGGACGAGATACGAGCAGTACTTC
TRBJ2-7 | TRBV28 | many | - | CASSLRCRGPYEQYF | TGTGCCAGCAGTTTAAGGTGTCGAGGCCCCTACGAGCAGTACTTC
TRBJ1-1 | TRBV4-1 | many | - | CASSSLGGRETEAFF | TGCGCCAGCAGCTCCCTAGGGGGGAGAGAGACTGAAGCTTTCTTT
TRBJ1-6 | TRBV12-3/TRBV12-4 | many | TRBD1 | CASSPRTGVYSPLHF | TGTGCCAGCAGTCCGCGGACAGGAGTTTATTCACCCCTCCACTTT
TRBJ1-3 | TRBV15 | many | - | CATSTTNLSGNTIYF | TGTGCCACCAGCACGACGAATCTCTCTGGAAACACCATATATTTT
TRBJ2-3 | TRBV4-1 | many | - | CASSQDPGAAVTDTQYF | TGCGCCAGCAGCCAAGATCCGGGGGCGGCTGTAACAGATACGCAGTATTTT
TRBJ2-7 | TRBV30 | many | - | CAYGQPTDPYEQYF | TGTGCCTACGGACAGCCGACAGATCCCTACGAGCAGTACTTC
TRBJ1-5 | TRBV27 | - | - | CASSSHYSNQPQHF | TGTGCCAGCAGTTCACACTATAGCAATCAGCCCCAGCATTTT
TRBJ2-5 | TRBV5-1 | many | TRBD1 | CASSGTGGLGETQYF | TGCGCCAGCAGCGGGACAGGGGGCCTTGGAGAGACCCAGTACTTC
TRBJ2-7 | TRBV10-2 | - | - | CASSGPKSSYEQYF | TGCGCCAGCAGTGGACCAAAGAGCTCCTACGAGCAGTACTTC
TRBJ1-2 | TRBV29-1 | many | - | CSVGGGVLGYTF | TGCAGCGTCGGGGGGGGCGTTCTGGGCTACACCTTC
TRBJ2-5 | TRBV5-1 | many | TRBD2 | CASSSAGGSETQYF | TGCGCCAGCAGCTCCGCCGGGGGGTCTGAGACCCAGTACTTC
TRBJ2-1 | TRBV7-3 | many | - | CASSPSLTNEQFF | TGTGCCAGCAGCCCAAGTCTCACCAATGAGCAGTTCTTC
TRBJ2-2 | TRBV6-5 | few | TRBD2 | CASRVAGGPSTGELFF | TGTGCCAGCAGGGTAGCGGGAGGGCCGTCGACCGGGGAGCTGTTTTTT
TRBJ1-1 | TRBV6-6 | many | - | CASSGQPGTEAFF | TGTGCCAGCAGCGGACAGCCGGGGACTGAAGCTTTCTTT
TRBJ1-5 | TRBV21-1 | many | - | CASSKRPVSNQPQHF | TGTGCCAGCAGCAAACGGCCAGTTTCAAATCAGCCCCAGCATTTT
TRBJ1-2 | TRBV20-1 | many | - | CSAPELTGLYTF | TGCAGTGCTCCCGAGCTAACAGGGTTATACACCTTC
TRBJ1-6 | TRBV6-1 | many | - | CASSEDGFGIGGGKSPLHF | TGTGCCAGCAGTGAAGATGGATTCGGTATAGGTGGGGGGAAGTCACCCCTCCACTTT
TRBJ2-3 | TRBV7-2 | many | - | CASSLAGTSTDTQYF | TGTGCCAGCAGCTTAGCGGGGACTAGCACAGATACGCAGTATTTT
TRBJ1-5 | TRBV20-1 | many | TRBD1 | CSAGGTGSFSNQPQHF | TGCAGTGCTGGAGGGACAGGATCTTTTAGCAATCAGCCCCAGCATTTT
TRBJ2-3 | TRBV9 | many | - | CASSPSSRGADTQYF | TGTGCCAGCAGCCCCTCGAGTAGGGGGGCAGATACGCAGTATTTT
TRBJ1-5 | TRBV12-3/TRBV12-4 | many | - | CASSSLLGNQPQHF | TGTGCCAGCAGTTCCCTTTTAGGTAATCAGCCCCAGCATTTT
TRBJ1-5 | TRBV6-1 | many | TRBD1 | CASSVTGGNQPQHF | TGTGCCAGCAGTGTCACAGGGGGCAATCAGCCCCAGCATTTT
TRBJ2-7 | TRBV29-1 | many | - | CSVRDRISYEQYF | TGCAGCGTTAGGGACCGAATATCCTACGAGCAGTACTTC
TRBJ1-1 | TRBV2 | many | TRBD1 | CASSGQGGTEAFF | TGTGCCAGCAGTGGTCAGGGGGGGACTGAAGCTTTCTTT
TRBJ2-3 | TRBV20-1 | - | TRBD2 | CSALRLADTQYF | TGCAGTGCTTTGAGACTAGCGGATACGCAGTATTTT